This T cell receptor beta chain is from a study of CD4 T cells in relation to SARS-CoV-2 and coronaviruses. Across the study: The negative reference was HIV-1 Nef peptide pool or peptide-free culture. Study-level findings and limits: Samples before the pandemic and after infection were not matched within any donor.

Before the COVID-19 pandemic, during about 2011-2019, CD4+ T cells were taken from unexposed donors. CD4+ T cells were isolated from the cells after roughly 11 days of culture. Cells permitting, SARS-CoV-2 S/N and four cold-coronavirus spikes were tested on unexposed-donor CD4+ T cells. For this clone: What it binds is not known.

Measured with immunoSEQ multiplex PCR; TCRdb has only the in-frame clones, and not every one. This sample carries roughly 18,000 clones, over 80% of them seen once, and the ten largest clones take 31%. V lost 5 bases and J 3 bases, leaving 13 bases between the germline ends. The CDR3 covers 14 residues. Germline V gene lookup returns CDR1 SGHNT and CDR2 YENEEA. The chain joins TRBV11-3 to TRBJ2-5; a possible D gene is TRBD1 (5 bases). The TCR was taken from a human donor in good health. The sequenced material came from CD4+ T cells from PBMCs, cultured in vitro. DNA for the CDR3: TGTGCCAGCAGCCAAACCGGACAAGAAGAGACCCAGTACTTC. Its translation is CASSQTGQEETQYF.